This TCR beta chain was identified in a study of OX40 agonist ivuxolimab in advanced cancers. Across the whole study: Patients received the agonistic anti-OX40 (CD134) antibody ivuxolimab. Patients treated during dose escalation were battling hepatocellular carcinoma, melanoma, renal cell or head and neck cancer. Three patients, one with hepatocellular carcinoma and two with cutaneous melanoma, achieved partial responses.

On this clone itself: What it recognizes is unknown.

Study-wide points: With doses of 0.1 to 3.0 mg/kg, CD4+ and CD8+ blood T cells had undergone clonal expansion by week 6.

The CDR3 length is 13 residues. The V gene lost 6 bases and the J gene lost 2 bases, with 10 bases spanning the gap. CDR1 is MNHNY and CDR2 is SVGAGI in the germline V gene (reference sequence). Repertoires were generated with immunoSEQ multiplex PCR, while TCRdb's copy carries only in-frame clones and drops some. The table records about 66,000 clones, about four fifths of them present only once. The sequences come from CD4+ or CD8+ T cells sorted from blood, collected in a trial of the OX40 agonist ivuxolimab. The receptor was derived from an adult with an advanced solid tumor such as melanoma, head and neck, liver or kidney cancer. This chain links TRBV6-6 with TRBJ2-5; D remains ambiguous. The CDR3 reads CASSSWVQETQYF. The CDR3 nucleotides read TGTGCCAGCAGCTCCTGGGTGCAAGAGACCCAGTACTTC.